These T cell receptor beta chains were read from a single sample in a study of blood T cell repertoires in COVID-19. This table comes from immunoSEQ multiplex PCR, and its TCRdb copy is limited to in-frame clones, with some not included. The data hold about 200,000 clones, with 80% to 90% observed a single time. Input material: PBMCs or T cells enriched from blood (not recorded which). These receptors all stem from a woman younger than 45 who had been exposed to COVID-19. Both conserved end residues are trimmed from each CDR3. Fields, in order: J gene, V gene, CDR3 protein.

>TRBJ1-3|TRBV11-2
ASSRQGVGNTIY
>TRBJ2-7|TRBV6-5
ASGTGVSEQY
>TRBJ2-3|TRBV27
ASSLRGQSTDTQY
>TRBJ2-3|TRBV24-1
ATSDRGARAGDTQY
>TRBJ1-1|TRBV19
ASSLGRGHEEAF
>TRBJ2-3|TRBV3-1/TRBV3-2
ASSLASGGISYTQY
>TRBJ2-1|TRBV5-1
ASWGDRGYNEQF
>TRBJ2-3|TRBV6-4
ASSEQARGDTQY
>TRBJ1-5|TRBV3-1/TRBV3-2
ASSQPGARAQH
>TRBJ2-1|TRBV5-4
ASSPNVKTSGGYNEQF
>TRBJ2-1|TRBV6-1
ASSEVGGPYNEQF
>TRBJ1-2|TRBV28
ASTPQWGQKNYGYT
>TRBJ2-3|TRBV9
ASSVWPSHTDTQY
>TRBJ1-1|TRBV11-3
ASSPGTLGGAF
>TRBJ2-3|TRBV12-5
ASGLRVDTQY
>TRBJ1-6|TRBV18
ASSPDVAGAIRPLH
>TRBJ1-6|TRBV27
ASSLGTVHSPLH
>TRBJ1-5|TRBV2
ASRHEGFLNQPQH
>TRBJ1-1|TRBV6-5
ASSYSYRGPEAF
>TRBJ2-3|TRBV9
ASSVSGGLDTQY
>TRBJ2-1|TRBV7-9
ASSSGSRGAYNEQF
>TRBJ2-2|TRBV9
ASSARGSGGASNTGELF
>TRBJ2-3|TRBV6-1
ASSEAGLAGGLPPDTQY
>TRBJ1-2|TRBV3-1/TRBV3-2
ASSPWDRGPNYGYT